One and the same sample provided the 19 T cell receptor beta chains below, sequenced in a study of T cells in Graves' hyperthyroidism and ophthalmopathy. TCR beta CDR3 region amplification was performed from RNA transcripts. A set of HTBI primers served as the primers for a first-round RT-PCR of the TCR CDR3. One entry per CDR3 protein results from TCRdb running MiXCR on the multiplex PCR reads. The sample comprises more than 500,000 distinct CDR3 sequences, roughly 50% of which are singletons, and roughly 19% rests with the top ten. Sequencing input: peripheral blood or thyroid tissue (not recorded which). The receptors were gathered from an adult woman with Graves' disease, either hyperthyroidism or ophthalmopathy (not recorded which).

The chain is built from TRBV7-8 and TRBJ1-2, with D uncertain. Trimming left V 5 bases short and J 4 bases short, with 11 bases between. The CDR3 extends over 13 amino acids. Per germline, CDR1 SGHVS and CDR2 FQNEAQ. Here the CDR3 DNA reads TGTGCCAGCAGCCAGTCCAACAGCTATGGCTACACCTTC. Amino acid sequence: CASSQSNSYGYTF.

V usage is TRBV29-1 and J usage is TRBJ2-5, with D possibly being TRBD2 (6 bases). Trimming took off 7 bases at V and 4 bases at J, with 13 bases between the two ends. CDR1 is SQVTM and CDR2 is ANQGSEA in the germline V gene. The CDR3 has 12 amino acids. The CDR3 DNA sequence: TGCAGCGGGAGGGCCGGTCGAGAGACCCAGTACTTC. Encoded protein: CSGRAGRETQYF.

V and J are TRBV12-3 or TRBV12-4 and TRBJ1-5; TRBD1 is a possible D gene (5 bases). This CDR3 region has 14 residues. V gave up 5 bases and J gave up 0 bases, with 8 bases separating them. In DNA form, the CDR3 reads TGTGCCAGCAGTCCACAGGATAGCAATCAGCCCCAGCATTTT. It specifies CASSPQDSNQPQHF.

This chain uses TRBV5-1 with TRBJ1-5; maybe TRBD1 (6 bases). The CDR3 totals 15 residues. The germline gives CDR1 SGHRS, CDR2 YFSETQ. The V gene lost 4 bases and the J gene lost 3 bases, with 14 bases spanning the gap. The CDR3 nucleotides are TGCGCCAGCAGCCCGGCCAGGGGAGTCAATCAGCCCCAGCATTTT. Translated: CASSPARGVNQPQHF.

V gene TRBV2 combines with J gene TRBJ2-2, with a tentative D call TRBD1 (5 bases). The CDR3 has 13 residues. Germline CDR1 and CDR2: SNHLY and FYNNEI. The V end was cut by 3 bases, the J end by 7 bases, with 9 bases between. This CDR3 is CASSDRALGELFF. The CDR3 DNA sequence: TGTGCCAGCAGTGACAGGGCGCTCGGGGAGCTGTTTTTT. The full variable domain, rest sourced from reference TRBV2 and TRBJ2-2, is EPEVTQTPSHQVTQMGQEVILRCVPISNHLYFYWYRQILGQKVEFLVSFYNNEISEKSEIFDDQFSVERPDGSNFTLKIRSTKLEDSAMYFCASSDRALGELFFGEGSRLTVL.

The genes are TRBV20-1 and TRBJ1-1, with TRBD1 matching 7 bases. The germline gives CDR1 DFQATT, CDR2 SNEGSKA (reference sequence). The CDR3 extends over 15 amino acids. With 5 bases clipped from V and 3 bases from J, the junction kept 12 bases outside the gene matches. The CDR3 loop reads CSAAGAGQEDTEAFF. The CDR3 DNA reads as TGCAGTGCTGCAGGAGCAGGACAGGAAGACACTGAAGCTTTCTTT.

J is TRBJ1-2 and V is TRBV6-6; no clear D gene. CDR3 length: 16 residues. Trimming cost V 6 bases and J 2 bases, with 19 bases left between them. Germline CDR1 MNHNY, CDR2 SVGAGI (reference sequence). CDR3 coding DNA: TGTGCCAGCAGAGAGCGGTCGAACCTAGCCAACTATGGCTACACCTTC. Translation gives CASRERSNLANYGYTF.

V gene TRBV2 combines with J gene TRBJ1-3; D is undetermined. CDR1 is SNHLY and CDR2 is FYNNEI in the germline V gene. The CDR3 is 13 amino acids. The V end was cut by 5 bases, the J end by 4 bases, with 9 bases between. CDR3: CASSLMDGNTIYF. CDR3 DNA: TGTGCCAGCAGTCTTATGGACGGAAACACCATATATTTT.

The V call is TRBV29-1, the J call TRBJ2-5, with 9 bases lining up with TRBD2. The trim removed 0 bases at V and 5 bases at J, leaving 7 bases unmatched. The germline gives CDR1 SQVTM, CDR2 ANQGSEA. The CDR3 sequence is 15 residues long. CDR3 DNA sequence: TGCAGCGTTGAAGATATAGCGGGAGCGAGGGAGACCCAGTACTTC. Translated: CSVEDIAGARETQYF.

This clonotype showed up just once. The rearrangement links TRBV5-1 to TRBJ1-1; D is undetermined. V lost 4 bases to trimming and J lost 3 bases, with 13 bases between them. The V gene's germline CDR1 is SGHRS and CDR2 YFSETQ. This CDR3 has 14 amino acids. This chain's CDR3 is CASSARLSDTEAFF. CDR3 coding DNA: TGCGCCAGCAGCGCCAGGCTCTCGGACACTGAAGCTTTCTTT.

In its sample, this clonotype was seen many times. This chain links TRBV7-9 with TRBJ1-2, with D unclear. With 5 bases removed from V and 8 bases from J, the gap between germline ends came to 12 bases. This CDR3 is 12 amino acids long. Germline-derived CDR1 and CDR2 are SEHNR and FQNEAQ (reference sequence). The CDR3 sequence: CASSPPGLGYTF. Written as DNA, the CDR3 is TGTGCCAGCAGCCCTCCCGGTTTAGGCTACACCTTC.

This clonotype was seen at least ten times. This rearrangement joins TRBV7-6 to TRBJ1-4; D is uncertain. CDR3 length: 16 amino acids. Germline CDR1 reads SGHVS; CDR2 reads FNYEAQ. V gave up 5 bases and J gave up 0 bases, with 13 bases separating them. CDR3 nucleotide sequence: TGTGCCAGCAGCACCCCACGGTTGGCAACTAATGAAAAACTGTTTTTT. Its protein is CASSTPRLATNEKLFF. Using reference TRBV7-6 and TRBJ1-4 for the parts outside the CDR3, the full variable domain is GAGVSQSPRYKVTKRGQDVALRCDPISGHVSLYWYRQALGQGPEFLTYFNYEAQQDKSGLPNDRFSAERPEGSISTLTIQRTEQRDSAMYRCASSTPRLATNEKLFFGSGTQLSVL.

CDR3: CATGQEDSPLHF. CDR3 in DNA: TGTGCCACTGGACAGGAAGATTCACCCCTCCACTTT. The chain links TRBV15 to TRBJ1-6; 7 bases map to TRBD1. V was clipped by 9 bases and J by 8 bases; unmatched bases: 4. The CDR3 runs 12 residues. In germline, CDR1 is LNHNV, CDR2 YYDKDF (reference sequence).

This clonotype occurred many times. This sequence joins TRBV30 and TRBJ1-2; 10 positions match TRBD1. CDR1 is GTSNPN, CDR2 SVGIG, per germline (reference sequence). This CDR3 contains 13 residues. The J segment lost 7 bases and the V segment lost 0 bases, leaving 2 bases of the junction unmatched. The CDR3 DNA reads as TGTGCCTGGAGTGTAGACAGGGGGCTTGGCTACACCTTC. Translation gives CAWSVDRGLGYTF.

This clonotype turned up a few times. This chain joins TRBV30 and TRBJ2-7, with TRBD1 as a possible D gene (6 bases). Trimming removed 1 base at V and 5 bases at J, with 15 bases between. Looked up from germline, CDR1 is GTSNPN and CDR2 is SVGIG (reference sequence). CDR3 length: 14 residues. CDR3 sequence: CAWSAVRGYHEQYF. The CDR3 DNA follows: TGTGCCTGGAGTGCGGTCAGGGGCTACCACGAGCAGTACTTC.

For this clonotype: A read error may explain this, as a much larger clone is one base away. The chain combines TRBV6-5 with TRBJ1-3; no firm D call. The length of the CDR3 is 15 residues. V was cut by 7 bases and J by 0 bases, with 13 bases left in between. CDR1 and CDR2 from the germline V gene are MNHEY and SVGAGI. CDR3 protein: CASTEGRNSGNTIYF. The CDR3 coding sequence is TGTGCCAGCACCGAAGGACGGAACTCTGGAAACACCATATATTTT.

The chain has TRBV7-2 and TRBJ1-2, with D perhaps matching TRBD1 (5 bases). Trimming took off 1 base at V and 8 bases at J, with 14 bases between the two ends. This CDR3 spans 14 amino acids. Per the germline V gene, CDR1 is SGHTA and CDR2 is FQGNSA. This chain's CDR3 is CASSLVGAARGYTF. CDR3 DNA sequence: TGTGCCAGCAGCTTAGTCGGGGCCGCGCGGGGCTACACCTTC.

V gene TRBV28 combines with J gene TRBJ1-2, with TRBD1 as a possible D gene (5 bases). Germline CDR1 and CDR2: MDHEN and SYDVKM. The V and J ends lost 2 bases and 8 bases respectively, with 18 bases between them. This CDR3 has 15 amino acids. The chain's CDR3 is CASSLILGGLEGYTF. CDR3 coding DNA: TGTGCCAGCAGTTTAATTCTCGGGGGATTGGAGGGCTACACCTTC.

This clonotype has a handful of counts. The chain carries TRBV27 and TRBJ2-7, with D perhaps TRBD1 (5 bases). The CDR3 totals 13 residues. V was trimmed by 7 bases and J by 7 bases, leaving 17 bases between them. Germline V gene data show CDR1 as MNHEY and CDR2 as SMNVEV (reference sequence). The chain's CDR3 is CASTPGITGEQYF. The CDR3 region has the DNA TGTGCCAGCACCCCAGGGATAACCGGGGAGCAGTACTTC.